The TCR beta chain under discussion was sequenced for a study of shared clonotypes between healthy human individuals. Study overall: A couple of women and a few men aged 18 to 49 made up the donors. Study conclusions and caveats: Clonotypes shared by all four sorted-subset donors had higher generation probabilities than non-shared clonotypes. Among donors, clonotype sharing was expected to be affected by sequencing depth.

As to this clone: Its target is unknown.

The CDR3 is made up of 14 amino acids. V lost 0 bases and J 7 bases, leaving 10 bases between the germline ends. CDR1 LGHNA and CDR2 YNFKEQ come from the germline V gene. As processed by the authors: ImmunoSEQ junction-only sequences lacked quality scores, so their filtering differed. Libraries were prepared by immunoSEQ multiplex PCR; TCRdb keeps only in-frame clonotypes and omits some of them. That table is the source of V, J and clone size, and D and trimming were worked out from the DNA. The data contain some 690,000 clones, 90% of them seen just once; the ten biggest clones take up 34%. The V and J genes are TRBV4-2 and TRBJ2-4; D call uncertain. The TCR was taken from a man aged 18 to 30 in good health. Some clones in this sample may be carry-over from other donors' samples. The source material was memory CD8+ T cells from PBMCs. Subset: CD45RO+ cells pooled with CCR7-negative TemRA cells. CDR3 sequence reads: CASSQDEDGNIQYF. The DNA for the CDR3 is TGTGCCAGCAGCCAAGACGAGGACGGGAACATTCAGTACTTC.